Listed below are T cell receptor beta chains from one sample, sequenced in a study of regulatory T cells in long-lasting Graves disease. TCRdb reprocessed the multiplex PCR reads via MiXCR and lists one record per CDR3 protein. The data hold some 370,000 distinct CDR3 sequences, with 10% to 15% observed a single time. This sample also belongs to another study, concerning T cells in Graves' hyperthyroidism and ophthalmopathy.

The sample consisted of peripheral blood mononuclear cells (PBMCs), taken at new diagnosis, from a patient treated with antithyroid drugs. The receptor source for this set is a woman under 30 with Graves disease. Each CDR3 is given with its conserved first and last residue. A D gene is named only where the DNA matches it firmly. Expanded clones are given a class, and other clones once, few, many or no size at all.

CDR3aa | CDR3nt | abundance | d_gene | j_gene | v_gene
CSAREGSRYYNEQFF | TGCAGTGCTAGAGAAGGGTCTAGATACTACAATGAGCAGTTCTTC | many | . | TRBJ2-1 | TRBV20-1
CASRPLAGGAYEQYF | TGTGCCAGCAGGCCTCTAGCGGGTGGAGCCTACGAGCAGTACTTC | many | TRBD2 | TRBJ2-7 | TRBV6-1
CASSPQISGWDGYTF | TGTGCCAGCAGCCCTCAGATCTCGGGGTGGGATGGCTACACCTTC | many | . | TRBJ1-2 | TRBV3-1
CASSSPRGAGPTYNEQFF | TGTGCCAGCAGTTCTCCGCGGGGAGCGGGTCCGACCTACAATGAGCAGTTCTTC | many | . | TRBJ2-1 | TRBV28
CASSPGRVGQETQYF | TGTGCCAGCTCACCGGGAAGGGTTGGACAAGAGACCCAGTACTTC | few | . | TRBJ2-5 | TRBV18
CSATRDGGYEQYF | TGCAGTGCTACTAGGGACGGGGGCTACGAGCAGTACTTC | many | . | TRBJ2-7 | TRBV20-1
CASRLTTLGRAKNIQYF | TGTGCCAGCAGATTAACCACGCTCGGGAGGGCCAAAAACATTCAGTACTTC | few | TRBD2 | TRBJ2-4 | TRBV2
CSARGPTGNEAFF | TGCAGTGCTAGAGGCCCCACAGGGAATGAAGCTTTCTTT | . | . | TRBJ1-1 | TRBV20-1
CASALWATDTQYF | TGTGCCAGCGCATTATGGGCGACAGATACGCAGTATTTT | many | . | TRBJ2-3 | TRBV2
CASSVFSGGDAETQYF | TGTGCCAGCAGTGTTTTTAGCGGGGGGGACGCGGAGACCCAGTACTTC | . | TRBD2 | TRBJ2-5 | TRBV2
CASSGRPGQGYTGELFF | TGTGCCAGCAGCGGTAGACCGGGACAGGGGTACACCGGGGAGCTGTTTTTT | many | TRBD1 | TRBJ2-2 | TRBV7-9